This entry lists 12 T cell receptor beta chains sequenced from one sample in a study of patients and donors after allogeneic stem cell transplantation. TCRdb analysed the RT-PCR reads with MiXCR anew, one entry per CDR3 protein. The sample records tens of thousands of distinct CDR3 sequences, roughly 43% being singletons. Material: blood, either unsorted or a sorted T cell fraction (not recorded which). The receptors shown here come from a human donor who was either an allogeneic HSCT recipient or a stem cell or donor lymphocyte infusion donor (not recorded which). It is not recorded whose cells these are; they may come from a transplant donor.

This sequence joins TRBV11-2 and TRBJ1-5; D is ambiguous. V lost 0 bases, J lost 9 bases, and 9 bases lay in between. Germline V gene data show CDR1 as SGHAT and CDR2 as FQNNGV. There are 13 residues in the CDR3. This CDR3 reads CASSLDRGGPQHF. For the CDR3, the DNA is TGTGCCAGCAGCTTAGATAGAGGAGGGCCCCAGCATTTT.

This clonotype was seen only a few times. In nucleotides, the CDR3 is TGCAGCGTTGAAGACTACACTAGCGGGAGGACCTACAATGAGCAGTTCTTC. Translating gives CSVEDYTSGRTYNEQFF. The rearrangement links TRBV29-1 to TRBJ2-1; 12 nucleotides line up with TRBD2. The germline gives CDR1 SQVTM, CDR2 ANQGSEA. This CDR3 region has 17 residues. With 0 bases clipped from V and 2 bases from J, the junction kept 5 bases outside the gene matches.

This rearrangement joins TRBV12-3 or TRBV12-4 to TRBJ1-5; the D is unclear. This CDR3 has 15 residues. The ends were cut back, 0 bases at V and 3 bases at J, with 9 bases in the middle. CDR3 sequence reads: CASSLALGLNQPQHF. CDR3 nucleotide sequence: TGTGCCAGCAGTTTAGCCTTGGGCCTCAATCAGCCCCAGCATTTT.

The chain links TRBV29-1 to TRBJ2-4; no clear D gene. Trimming cost V 6 bases and J 7 bases, with 16 bases left between them. The CDR3 sequence is 13 residues long. Germline-derived CDR1 and CDR2 are SQVTM and ANQGSEA. As DNA, the CDR3 is TGCAGCGTCCGGGTCCCAATTGCGAACATTCAGTACTTC. As protein: CSVRVPIANIQYF.

CDR3 in DNA: TGTGCCAGCATGACTCGGGCAGATAGCAATCAGCCCCAGCATTTT. Its translation: CASMTRADSNQPQHF. The V call is TRBV28, the J call TRBJ1-5; D uncertain. CDR3 length equals 15 residues. The V end lost 7 bases, the J end lost 0 bases, and 13 bases lay between the germline ends. CDR1 is MDHEN, CDR2 SYDVKM, per germline.

This chain joins TRBV4-3 and TRBJ2-7; 9 bases agree with TRBD2. In germline, CDR1 is LGHNA, CDR2 YSLEER. This CDR3 contains 15 residues. With V trimmed by 2 bases and J by 3 bases, 5 bases remained unmatched. The CDR3 DNA reads TGCGCCAGCAGCCAACGACTAGCGGCTTACTACGAGCAGTACTTC. Amino acid sequence: CASSQRLAAYYEQYF.

This clonotype was found a few times. The chain uses TRBV18 and TRBJ1-5; D is undetermined. Trimming pared 2 bases from V and 3 bases from J, leaving 8 bases between. Germline V CDR1 and CDR2: KGHSH, LQKENI. This CDR3 comprises 14 residues. CDR3 nucleotide sequence: TGTGCCAGCTCACCAATCAGCCTCAATCAGCCCCAGCATTTT. Translating it yields CASSPISLNQPQHF.

This clonotype appeared once. J is TRBJ1-1 and V is TRBV28, with unresolved D. The CDR3 has 15 amino acids. Germline values: CDR1 MDHEN, CDR2 SYDVKM. V was trimmed by 6 bases and J by 10 bases, leaving 24 bases between them. In DNA, the CDR3 is TGTGCCAGCAGCCGACAAATCGGCGGGTCGGCTAGAGCTTTCTTT. Its translation: CASSRQIGGSARAFF. Full variable domain (outside the CDR3, taken from reference TRBV28 and TRBJ1-1): DVKVTQSSRYLVKRTGEKVFLECVQDMDHENMFWYRQDPGLGLRLIYFSYDVKMKEKGDIPEGYSVSREKKERFSLILESASTNQTSMYLCASSRQIGGSARAFFGQGTRLTVV.

This clonotype showed up just a few times. J is TRBJ1-5 and V is TRBV12-3 or TRBV12-4; TRBD1 aligns across 7 bases. The trim removed 5 bases at V and 3 bases at J, leaving 7 bases unmatched. CDR3 length equals 15 residues. The CDR3 sequence: CASSPRGRDNQPQHF. The DNA of the CDR3 is TGTGCCAGCAGTCCCAGGGGGAGGGACAATCAGCCCCAGCATTTT.

The rearrangement joins TRBV28 to TRBJ2-2, with 7 bases that match TRBD1. Germline assignment: CDR1 MDHEN and CDR2 SYDVKM. With 3 bases clipped from V and 5 bases from J, the junction kept 12 bases outside the gene matches. The CDR3 runs to 17 residues. CDR3 residues: CASSFPEGGFRTGELFF. CDR3 DNA: TGTGCCAGCAGTTTCCCGGAAGGGGGCTTTCGGACCGGGGAGCTGTTTTTT.

The genes are TRBV28 and TRBJ1-2; 9 bases are shared with TRBD1. This CDR3 spans 14 amino acids. Germline CDR1 is MDHEN and CDR2 is SYDVKM. Unmatched junction bases numbered 7, after V lost 5 bases and J lost 6 bases. The CDR3 DNA is TGTGCCAGCAGTCAGGACAGGGGATTTGATGGCTACACCTTC. This sequence encodes CASSQDRGFDGYTF.

The chain employs TRBV5-1 and TRBJ2-6; D call uncertain. CDR3 length: 15 residues. V was shortened by 1 base and J by 2 bases, with 7 bases between the two germline ends. Germline V CDR1 and CDR2: SGHRS, YFSETQ. CDR3 protein: CASSLFVAGANVLTF. In DNA form, the CDR3 reads TGCGCCAGCAGCTTGTTTGTAGCTGGGGCCAACGTCCTGACTTTC.